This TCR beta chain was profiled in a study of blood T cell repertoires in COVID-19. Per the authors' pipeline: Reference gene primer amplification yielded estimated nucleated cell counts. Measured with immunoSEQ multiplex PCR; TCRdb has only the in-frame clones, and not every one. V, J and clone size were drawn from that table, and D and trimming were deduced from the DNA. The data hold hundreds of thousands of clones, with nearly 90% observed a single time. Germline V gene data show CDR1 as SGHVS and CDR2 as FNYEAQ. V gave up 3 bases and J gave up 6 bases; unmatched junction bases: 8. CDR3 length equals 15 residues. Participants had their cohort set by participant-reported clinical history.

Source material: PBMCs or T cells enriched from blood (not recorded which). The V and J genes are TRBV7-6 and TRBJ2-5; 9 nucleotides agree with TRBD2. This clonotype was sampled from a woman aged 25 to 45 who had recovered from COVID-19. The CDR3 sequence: CASSFLNSGSQTQYF. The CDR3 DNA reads TGTGCCAGCAGCTTTTTAAATAGCGGGAGTCAGACCCAGTACTTC.